The T cell receptor beta chain under discussion was sequenced for a study of T cell repertoires in cytomegalovirus infection (dated by TCRdb to the late 2010s). Study-wide context: The peptide stimulations were aimed at well-studied HLA-B-restricted epitopes as well as recently identified HLA-C-restricted CMV epitopes, whose presentation resists viral immunomodulation. Because public TCR beta signatures pointed to carriage of CMV infection together with the matching HLA type, the HLA type of each donor mattered for the analysis.

This clonotype has at least ten counts. No antigen is known for it. No quality values exist for individual bases; no much larger clone is one base distant. The listed sequencing device is Illumina HiSeq 1500. TCRdb trimmed the raw reads at Q25, called clones with MiXCR and kept productive beta chains. For every CDR3 protein sequence, its rows merge into one entry that carries the most common genes and DNA. The sample records approximately 50,000 distinct CDR3 sequences, 15% to 20% of which are singletons. Around 77% of the sample lies in the top ten. Taken from the germline V gene, the CDR1 and CDR2 loops are SGHVS and FNYEAQ. V is cut by 1 base and J by 0 bases, and the space between the germline ends is 6 bases. The CDR3, cysteine through phenylalanine, is 14 amino acids long. The sequence is cut down to CDR3 DNA, 42 bases in frame from base 1. What the research found in general, with its limitations: Cumulative frequency of public TCR beta family members discriminated carriers of CMV infection plus the relevant HLA type in this cohort and an independent approximately 370-donor cohort. The ex vivo response was dominated by HLA-C-restricted CMV-specific TCR beta clonotypes, which also provided the single most frequent clonotype in two of eight donors.

The treatment or condition label, read with the paper, signifies: in vitro stimulation with specific CMV peptide epitopes to enrich CMV-specific T cells. The sequence joins TRBV7-6 to TRBJ1-1, with TRBD1 as a weak D call on 5 bases. The clonotype originates from a human donor in good health (CMV status not recorded). Some clones in this sample may be carry-over from other donors' samples. The source material was CD8+ T cells from cultured PBMCs, sampled from culture after CMV antigen stimulation. The DNA reads TGTGCCAGCAGCTTAGGGGGGTTGAACACTGAAGCTTTCTTT. This gives the protein CASSLGGLNTEAFF.